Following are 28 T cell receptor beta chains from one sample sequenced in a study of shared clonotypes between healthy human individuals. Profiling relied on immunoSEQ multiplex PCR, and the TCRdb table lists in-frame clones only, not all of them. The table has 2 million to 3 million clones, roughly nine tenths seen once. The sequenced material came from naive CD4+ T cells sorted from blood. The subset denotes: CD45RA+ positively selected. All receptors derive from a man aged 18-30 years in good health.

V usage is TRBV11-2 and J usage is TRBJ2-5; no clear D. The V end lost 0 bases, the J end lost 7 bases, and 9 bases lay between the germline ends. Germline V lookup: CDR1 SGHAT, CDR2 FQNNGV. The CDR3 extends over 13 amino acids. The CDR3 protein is CASSLDPQRTQYF. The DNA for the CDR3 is TGTGCCAGCAGCTTAGACCCCCAGAGGACCCAGTACTTC.

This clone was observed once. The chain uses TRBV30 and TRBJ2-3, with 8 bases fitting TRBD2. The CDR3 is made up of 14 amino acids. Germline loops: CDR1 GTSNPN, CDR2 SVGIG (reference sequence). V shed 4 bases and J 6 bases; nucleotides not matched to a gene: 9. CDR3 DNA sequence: TGTGCCTGGAACCCGAGCGGGAGAGGGGATACGCAGTATTTT. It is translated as CAWNPSGRGDTQYF.

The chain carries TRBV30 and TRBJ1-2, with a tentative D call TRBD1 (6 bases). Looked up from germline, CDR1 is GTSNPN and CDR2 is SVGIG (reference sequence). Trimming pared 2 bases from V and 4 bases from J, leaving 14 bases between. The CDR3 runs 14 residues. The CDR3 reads CAWSRDTGAYGYTF. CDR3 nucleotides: TGTGCCTGGAGTAGGGACACCGGCGCCTATGGCTACACCTTC.

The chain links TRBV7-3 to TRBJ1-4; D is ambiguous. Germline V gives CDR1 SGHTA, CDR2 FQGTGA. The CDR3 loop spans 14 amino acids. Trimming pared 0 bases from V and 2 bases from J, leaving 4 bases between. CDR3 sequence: CASSLTGTNEKLFF. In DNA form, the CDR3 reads TGTGCCAGCAGCTTAACGGGCACTAATGAAAAACTGTTTTTT.

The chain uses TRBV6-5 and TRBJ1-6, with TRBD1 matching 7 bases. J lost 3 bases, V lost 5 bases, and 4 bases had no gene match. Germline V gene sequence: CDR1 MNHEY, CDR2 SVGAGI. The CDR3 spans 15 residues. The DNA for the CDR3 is TGTGCCAGCAGTAAAGGACAGGTCTATAATTCACCCCTCCACTTT. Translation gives CASSKGQVYNSPLHF.

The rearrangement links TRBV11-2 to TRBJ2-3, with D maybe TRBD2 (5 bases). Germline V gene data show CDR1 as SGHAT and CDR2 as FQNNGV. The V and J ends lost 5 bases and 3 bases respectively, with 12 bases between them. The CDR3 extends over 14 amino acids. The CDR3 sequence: CASSPRTLTDTQYF. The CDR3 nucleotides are TGTGCCAGCAGCCCCCGGACTCTAACAGATACGCAGTATTTT. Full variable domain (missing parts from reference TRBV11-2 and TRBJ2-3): EAGVAQSPRYKIIEKRQSVAFWCNPISGHATLYWYQQILGQGPKLLIQFQNNGVVDDSQLPKDRFSAERLKGVDSTLKIQPAKLEDSAVYLCASSPRTLTDTQYFGPGTRLTVL.

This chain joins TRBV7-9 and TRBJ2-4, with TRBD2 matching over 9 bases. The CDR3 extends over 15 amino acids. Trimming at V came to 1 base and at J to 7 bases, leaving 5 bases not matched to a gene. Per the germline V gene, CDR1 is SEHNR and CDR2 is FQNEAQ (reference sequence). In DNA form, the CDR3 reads TGTGCCAGCAGCTTAGTGGAGGCGGGGGGGAACATTCAGTACTTC. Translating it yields CASSLVEAGGNIQYF.

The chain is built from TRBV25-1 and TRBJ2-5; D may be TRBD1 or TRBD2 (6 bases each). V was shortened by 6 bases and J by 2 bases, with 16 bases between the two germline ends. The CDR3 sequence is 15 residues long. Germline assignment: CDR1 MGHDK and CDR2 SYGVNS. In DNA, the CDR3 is TGTGCCAGCAGCCGCGGGTGGGGGGCACAAGAGACCCAGTACTTC. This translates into CASSRGWGAQETQYF.

The CDR3 here is CASTLTVNTEAFF. As DNA, the CDR3 is TGTGCCAGCACCCTGACAGTGAACACTGAAGCTTTCTTT. V gene TRBV6-1 combines with J gene TRBJ1-1, with D possibly matching TRBD1 (5 bases). From germline, CDR1 is MNHNS and CDR2 SASEGT. The CDR3 runs to 13 residues. V lost 7 bases and J 0 bases, leaving 9 bases between the germline ends.

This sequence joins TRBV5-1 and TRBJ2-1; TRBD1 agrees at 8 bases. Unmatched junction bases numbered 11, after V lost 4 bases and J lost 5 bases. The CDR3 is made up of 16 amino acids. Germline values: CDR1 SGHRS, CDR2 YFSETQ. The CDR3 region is CASSGWTGNKDNEQFF. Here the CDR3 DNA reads TGCGCCAGCAGCGGATGGACAGGGAATAAAGACAATGAGCAGTTCTTC.

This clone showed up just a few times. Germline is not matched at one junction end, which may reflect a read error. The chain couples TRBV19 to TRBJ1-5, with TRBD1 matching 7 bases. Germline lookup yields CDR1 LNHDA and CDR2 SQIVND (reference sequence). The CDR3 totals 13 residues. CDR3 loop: CASSIGPGGALNF. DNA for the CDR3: TGTGCCAGTAGTATAGGCCCAGGGGGGGCCTTGAATTTT.

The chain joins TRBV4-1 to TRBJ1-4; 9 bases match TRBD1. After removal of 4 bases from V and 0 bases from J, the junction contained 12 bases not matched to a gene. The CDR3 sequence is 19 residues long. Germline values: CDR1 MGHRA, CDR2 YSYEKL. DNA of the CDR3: TGCGCCAGCAGCCGGCGGGACAGGGTCATGGGGGCAACTAATGAAAAACTGTTTTTT. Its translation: CASSRRDRVMGATNEKLFF.

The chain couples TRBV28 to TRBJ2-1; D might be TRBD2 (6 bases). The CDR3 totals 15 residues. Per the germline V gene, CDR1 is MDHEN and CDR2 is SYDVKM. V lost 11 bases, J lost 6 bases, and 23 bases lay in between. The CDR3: CAGRSRGSYLNEQFF. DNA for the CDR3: TGTGCCGGGCGAAGCCGGGGGAGCTACCTCAATGAGCAGTTCTTC.

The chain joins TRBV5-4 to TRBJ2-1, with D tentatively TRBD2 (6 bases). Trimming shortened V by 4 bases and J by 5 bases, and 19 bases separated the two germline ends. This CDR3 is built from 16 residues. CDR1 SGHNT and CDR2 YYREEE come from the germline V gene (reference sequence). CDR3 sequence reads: CASSTGGRVRDNEQFF. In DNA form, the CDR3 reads TGTGCCAGCAGCACTGGGGGGAGAGTGCGGGACAATGAGCAGTTCTTC.

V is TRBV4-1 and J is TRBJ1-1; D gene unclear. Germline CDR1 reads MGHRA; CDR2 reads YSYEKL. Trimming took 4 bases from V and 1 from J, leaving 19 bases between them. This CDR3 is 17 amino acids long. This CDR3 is CASSLGRARSANTEAFF. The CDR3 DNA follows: TGCGCCAGCAGCCTAGGGAGAGCGAGGTCCGCGAACACTGAAGCTTTCTTT.

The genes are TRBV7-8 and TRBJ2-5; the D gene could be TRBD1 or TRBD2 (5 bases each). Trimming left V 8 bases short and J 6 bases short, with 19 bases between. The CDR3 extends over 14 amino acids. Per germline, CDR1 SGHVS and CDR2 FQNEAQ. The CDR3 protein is CASGGRQYPQTQYF. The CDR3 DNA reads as TGTGCCAGCGGAGGACGACAGTACCCCCAGACCCAGTACTTC.

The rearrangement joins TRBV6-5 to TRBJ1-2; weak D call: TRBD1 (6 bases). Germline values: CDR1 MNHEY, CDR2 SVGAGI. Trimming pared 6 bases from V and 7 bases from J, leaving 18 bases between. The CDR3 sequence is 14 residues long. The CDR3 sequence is CASSRDKPRGGYTF. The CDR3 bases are TGTGCCAGCAGCCGGGACAAGCCCCGGGGTGGCTACACCTTC.

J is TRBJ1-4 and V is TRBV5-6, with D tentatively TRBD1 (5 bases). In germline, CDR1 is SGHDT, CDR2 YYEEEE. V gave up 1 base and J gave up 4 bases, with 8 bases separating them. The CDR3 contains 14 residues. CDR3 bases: TGTGCCAGCAGCTTGCGAGGGGTTAATGAAAAACTGTTTTTT. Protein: CASSLRGVNEKLFF.

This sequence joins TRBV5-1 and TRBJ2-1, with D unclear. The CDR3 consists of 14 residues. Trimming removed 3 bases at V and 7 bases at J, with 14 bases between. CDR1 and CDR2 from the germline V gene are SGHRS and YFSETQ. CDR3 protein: CASSSPSNGNEQFF. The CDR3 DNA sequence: TGCGCCAGCAGCTCACCATCCAATGGGAATGAGCAGTTCTTC.

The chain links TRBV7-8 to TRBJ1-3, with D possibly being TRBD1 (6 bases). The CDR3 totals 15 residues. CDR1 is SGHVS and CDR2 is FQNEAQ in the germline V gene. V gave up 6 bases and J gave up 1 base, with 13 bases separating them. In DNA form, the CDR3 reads TGTGCCAGCAGTCTCGAGGGACAATCTGGAAACACCATATATTTT. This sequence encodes CASSLEGQSGNTIYF. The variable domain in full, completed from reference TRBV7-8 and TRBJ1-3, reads GAGVSQSPRYKVAKRGQDVALRCDPISGHVSLFWYQQALGQGPEFLTYFQNEAQLDKSGLPSDRFFAERPEGSVSTLKIQRTQQEDSAVYLCASSLEGQSGNTIYFGEGSWLTVV.

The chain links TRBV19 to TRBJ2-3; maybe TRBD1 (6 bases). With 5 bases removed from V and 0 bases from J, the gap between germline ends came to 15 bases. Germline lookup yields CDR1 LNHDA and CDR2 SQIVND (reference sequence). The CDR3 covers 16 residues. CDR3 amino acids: CASSSLGTSSTDTQYF. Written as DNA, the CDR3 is TGTGCCAGTAGTTCGCTAGGGACATCCAGCACAGATACGCAGTATTTT.

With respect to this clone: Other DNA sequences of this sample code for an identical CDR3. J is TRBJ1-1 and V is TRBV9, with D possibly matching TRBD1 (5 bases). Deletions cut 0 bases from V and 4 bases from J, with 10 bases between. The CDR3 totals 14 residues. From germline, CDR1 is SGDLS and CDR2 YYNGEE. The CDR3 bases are TGTGCCAGCAGCGTAGCAGGGAGGGGCACTGAAGCTTTCTTT. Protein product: CASSVAGRGTEAFF.

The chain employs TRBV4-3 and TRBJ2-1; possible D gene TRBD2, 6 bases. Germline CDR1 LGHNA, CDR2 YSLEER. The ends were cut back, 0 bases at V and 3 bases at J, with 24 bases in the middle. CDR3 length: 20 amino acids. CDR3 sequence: CASSQDRVTQAGGFYNEQFF. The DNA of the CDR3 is TGCGCCAGCAGCCAAGATCGGGTCACCCAAGCGGGCGGGTTCTACAATGAGCAGTTCTTC.

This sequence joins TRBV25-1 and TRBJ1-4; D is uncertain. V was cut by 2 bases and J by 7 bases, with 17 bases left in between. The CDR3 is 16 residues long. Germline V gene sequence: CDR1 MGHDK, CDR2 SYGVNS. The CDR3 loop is CASSEPPGPGGEKLFF. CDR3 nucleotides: TGTGCCAGCAGTGAACCCCCGGGCCCGGGAGGTGAAAAACTGTTTTTT.

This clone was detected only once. In DNA form, the CDR3 reads TGTGCCAGCAGCTCCGAGCGGGGGGGCTACAATGAGCAGTTCTTC. It yields the protein CASSSERGGYNEQFF. The rearrangement joins TRBV13 to TRBJ2-1, with 10 bases that match TRBD2. J lost 3 bases, V lost 4 bases, and 3 bases had no gene match. There are 15 residues in the CDR3. Per germline, CDR1 PRHDT and CDR2 FYEKMQ (reference sequence).

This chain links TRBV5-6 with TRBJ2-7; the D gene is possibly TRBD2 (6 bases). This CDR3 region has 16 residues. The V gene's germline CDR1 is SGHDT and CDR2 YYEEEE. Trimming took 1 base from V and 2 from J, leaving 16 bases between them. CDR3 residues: CASSLWTKALPYEQYF. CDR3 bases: TGTGCCAGCAGCTTGTGGACTAAGGCGCTCCCCTACGAGCAGTACTTC.

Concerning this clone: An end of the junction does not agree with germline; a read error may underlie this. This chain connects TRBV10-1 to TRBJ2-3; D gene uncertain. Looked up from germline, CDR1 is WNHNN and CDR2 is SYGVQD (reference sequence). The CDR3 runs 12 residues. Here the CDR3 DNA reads TGCGCCAGCTCTGATCGGTGGGGAAGAGTTTTTTTT. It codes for CASSDRWGRVFF.

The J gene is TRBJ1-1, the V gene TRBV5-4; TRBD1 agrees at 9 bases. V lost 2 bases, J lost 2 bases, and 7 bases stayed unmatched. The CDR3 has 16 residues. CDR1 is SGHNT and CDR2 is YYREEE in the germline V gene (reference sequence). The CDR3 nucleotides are TGTGCCAGCAGCTTCACGGGACAGGGACCTAACACTGAAGCTTTCTTT. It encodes CASSFTGQGPNTEAFF.